The sequence of this T cell receptor (beta chain) was determined in a study of CD8 T cells in ankylosing spondylitis. Findings of the study overall: About eight highly homologous variants made up a TCR beta motif that seemed to typify ankylosing spondylitis blood. Matched synovial fluid from ankylosing spondylitis patients was reported to be enriched for disease-linked clones. Disease-linked clones had a CD8+ phenotype and relatively low frequency in peripheral blood. Some motif variants were previously reported in reactive arthritis synovial fluid and blood.

The CDR3 has 18 amino acids. Trimming cost V 3 bases and J 1 base; bases outside gene matches: 11. From germline, CDR1 is SGHRS and CDR2 YFSETQ. Libraries of TCR beta came from quantitative 5'-RACE with molecular barcodes. A single record per CDR3 protein comes from TCRdb applying MiXCR to the 5' RACE reads. The data hold some 700,000 distinct CDR3 sequences, with around 19% observed a single time. This clonotype has a count of ten or more. Antigen specificity is unknown. The TCR comes from a male donor with ankylosing spondylitis. The chain uses TRBV5-1 and TRBJ2-7, with TRBD2 identical over 12 bases. The sample taken for sequencing was blood, either unsorted or a sorted T cell fraction (not recorded which). The CDR3 region is CASSYGLAGPLPSYEQYF. In DNA, the CDR3 is TGCGCCAGCAGCTATGGACTAGCGGGACCACTACCGTCCTACGAGCAGTACTTC.